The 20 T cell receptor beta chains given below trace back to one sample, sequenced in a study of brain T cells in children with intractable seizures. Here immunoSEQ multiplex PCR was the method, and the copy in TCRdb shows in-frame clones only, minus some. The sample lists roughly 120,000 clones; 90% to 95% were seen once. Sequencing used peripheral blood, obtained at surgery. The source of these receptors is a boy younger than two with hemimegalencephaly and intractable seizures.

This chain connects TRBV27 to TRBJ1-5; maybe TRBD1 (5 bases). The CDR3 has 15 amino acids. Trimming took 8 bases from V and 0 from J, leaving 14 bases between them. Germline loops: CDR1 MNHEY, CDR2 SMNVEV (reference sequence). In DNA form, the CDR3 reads TGTGCCAGCCGGGCGGGGACCCATAGCAATCAGCCCCAGCATTTT. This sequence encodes CASRAGTHSNQPQHF.

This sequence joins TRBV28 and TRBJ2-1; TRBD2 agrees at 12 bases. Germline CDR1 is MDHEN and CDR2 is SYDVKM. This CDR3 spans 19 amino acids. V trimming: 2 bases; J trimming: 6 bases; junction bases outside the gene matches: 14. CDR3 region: CASSLPRLAGVGYINEQFF. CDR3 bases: TGTGCCAGCAGTTTACCTCGACTAGCGGGAGTTGGGTACATCAATGAGCAGTTCTTC.

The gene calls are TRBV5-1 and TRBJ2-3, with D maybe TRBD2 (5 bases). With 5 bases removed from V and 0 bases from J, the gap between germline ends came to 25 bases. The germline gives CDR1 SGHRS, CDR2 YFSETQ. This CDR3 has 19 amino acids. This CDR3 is CASRTRPGSTPSSTDTQYF. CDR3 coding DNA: TGCGCCAGCAGAACTAGGCCGGGGTCCACGCCATCTAGCACAGATACGCAGTATTTT.

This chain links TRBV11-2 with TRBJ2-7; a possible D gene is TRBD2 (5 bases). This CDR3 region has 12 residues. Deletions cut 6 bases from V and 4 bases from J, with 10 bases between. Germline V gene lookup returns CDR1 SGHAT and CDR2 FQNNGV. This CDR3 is CASRSRRYEQYF. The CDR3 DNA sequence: TGTGCCAGCAGATCTAGGAGGTACGAGCAGTACTTC.

CDR3 in amino acids: CSVEGDRGIGGYTF. The CDR3 DNA sequence: TGCAGCGTTGAAGGGGACAGGGGGATTGGGGGCTACACCTTC. The V and J genes are TRBV29-1 and TRBJ1-2; the match to TRBD1 covers 11 bases. Germline assignment: CDR1 SQVTM and CDR2 ANQGSEA. Unmatched junction bases numbered 6, after V lost 1 base and J lost 8 bases. The CDR3 length is 14 residues.

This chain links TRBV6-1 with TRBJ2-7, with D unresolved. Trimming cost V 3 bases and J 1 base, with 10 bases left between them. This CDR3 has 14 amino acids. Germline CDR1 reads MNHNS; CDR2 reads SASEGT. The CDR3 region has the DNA TGTGCCAGCAGTGACCGGTATCGGTCCTACGAGCAGTACTTC. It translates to CASSDRYRSYEQYF.

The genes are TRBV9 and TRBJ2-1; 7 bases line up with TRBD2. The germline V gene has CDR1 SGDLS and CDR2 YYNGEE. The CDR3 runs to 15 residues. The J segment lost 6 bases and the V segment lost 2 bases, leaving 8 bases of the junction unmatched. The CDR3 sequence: CASSVSGGSRNEQFF. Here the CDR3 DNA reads TGTGCCAGCAGCGTCTCGGGAGGCTCGCGCAATGAGCAGTTCTTC.

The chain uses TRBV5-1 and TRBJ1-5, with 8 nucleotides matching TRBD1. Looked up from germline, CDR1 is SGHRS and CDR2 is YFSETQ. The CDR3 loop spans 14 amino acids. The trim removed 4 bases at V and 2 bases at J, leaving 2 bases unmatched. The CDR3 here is CASSPGQGNQPQHF. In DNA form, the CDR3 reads TGCGCCAGCAGCCCGGGACAGGGCAATCAGCCCCAGCATTTT. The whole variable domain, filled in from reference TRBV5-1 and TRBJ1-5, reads KAGVTQTPRYLIKTRGQQVTLSCSPISGHRSVSWYQQTPGQGLQFLFEYFSETQRNKGNFPGRFSGRQFSNSRSEMNVSTLELGDSALYLCASSPGQGNQPQHFGDGTRLSIL.

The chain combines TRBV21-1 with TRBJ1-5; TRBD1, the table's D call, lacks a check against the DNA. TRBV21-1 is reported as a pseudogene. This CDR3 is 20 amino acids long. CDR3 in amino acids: CASSKEGRDRGHHLNQPQHF. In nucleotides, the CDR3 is TGTGCCAGCAGCAAGGAGGGTCGGGACAGGGGGCACCACCTTAATCAGCCCCAGCATTTT.

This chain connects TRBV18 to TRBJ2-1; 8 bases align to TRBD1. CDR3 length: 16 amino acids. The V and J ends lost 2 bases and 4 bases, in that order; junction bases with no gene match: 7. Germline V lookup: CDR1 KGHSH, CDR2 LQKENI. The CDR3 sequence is CASSPIRRQGYNEQFF. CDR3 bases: TGTGCCAGCTCACCAATCCGAAGACAGGGGTACAATGAGCAGTTCTTC. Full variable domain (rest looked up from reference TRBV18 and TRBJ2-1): NAGVMQNPRHLVRRRGQEARLRCSPMKGHSHVYWYRQLPEEGLKFMVYLQKENIIDESGMPKERFSAEFPKEGPSILRIQQVVRGDSAAYFCASSPIRRQGYNEQFFGPGTRLTVL.

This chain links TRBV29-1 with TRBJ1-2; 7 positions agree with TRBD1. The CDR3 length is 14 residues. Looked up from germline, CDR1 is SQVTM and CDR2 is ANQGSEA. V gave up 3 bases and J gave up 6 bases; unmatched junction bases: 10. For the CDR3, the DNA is TGCAGCGTTGATCGGAGACAGGGAGGGAATGGCTACACCTTC. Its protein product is CSVDRRQGGNGYTF.

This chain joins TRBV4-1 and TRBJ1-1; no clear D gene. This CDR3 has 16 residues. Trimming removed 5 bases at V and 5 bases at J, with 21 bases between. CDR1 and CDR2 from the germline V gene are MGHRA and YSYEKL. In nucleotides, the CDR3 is TGCGCCAGCAGCTCAAGATGGGGTGGGGTGGCGACTGAAGCTTTCTTT. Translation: CASSSRWGGVATEAFF.

Here the CDR3 DNA reads TGTGCCACAAGACAGGGCGGGGTCACTGAAGCTTTCTTT. Amino acid sequence: CATRQGGVTEAFF. The V call is TRBV6-5, the J call TRBJ1-1; 7 nucleotides align to TRBD1. CDR3 length: 13 amino acids. Trimming took 10 bases from V and 4 from J; bases not matched to a gene: 9. Per the germline V gene, CDR1 is MNHEY and CDR2 is SVGAGI.

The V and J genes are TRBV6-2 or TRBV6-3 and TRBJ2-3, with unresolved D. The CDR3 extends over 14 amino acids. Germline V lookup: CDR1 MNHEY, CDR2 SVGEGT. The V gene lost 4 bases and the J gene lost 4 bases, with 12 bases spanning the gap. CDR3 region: CASSSKASADTQYF. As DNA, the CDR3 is TGTGCCAGCAGTTCCAAAGCCAGCGCAGATACGCAGTATTTT.

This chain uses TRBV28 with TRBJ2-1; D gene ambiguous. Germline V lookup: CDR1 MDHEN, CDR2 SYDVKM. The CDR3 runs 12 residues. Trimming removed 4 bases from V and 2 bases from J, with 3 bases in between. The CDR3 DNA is TGTGCCAGCAGTTACCCCTACAATGAGCAGTTCTTC. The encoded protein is CASSYPYNEQFF.

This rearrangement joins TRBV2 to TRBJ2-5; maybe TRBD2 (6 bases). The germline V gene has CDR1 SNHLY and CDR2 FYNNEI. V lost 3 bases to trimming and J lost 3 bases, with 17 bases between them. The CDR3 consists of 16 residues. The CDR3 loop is CASSDRAGSLEETQYF. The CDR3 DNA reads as TGTGCCAGCAGTGACAGGGCGGGATCCCTGGAAGAGACCCAGTACTTC. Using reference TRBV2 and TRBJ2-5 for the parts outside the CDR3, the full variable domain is EPEVTQTPSHQVTQMGQEVILRCVPISNHLYFYWYRQILGQKVEFLVSFYNNEISEKSEIFDDQFSVERPDGSNFTLKIRSTKLEDSAMYFCASSDRAGSLEETQYFGPGTRLLVL.

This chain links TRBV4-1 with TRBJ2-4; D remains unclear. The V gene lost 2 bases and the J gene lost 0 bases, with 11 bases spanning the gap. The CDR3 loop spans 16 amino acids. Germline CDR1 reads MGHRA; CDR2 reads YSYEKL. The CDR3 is CASSQNLRLAKNIQYF. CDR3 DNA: TGCGCCAGCAGCCAAAATCTAAGGCTAGCCAAAAACATTCAGTACTTC.

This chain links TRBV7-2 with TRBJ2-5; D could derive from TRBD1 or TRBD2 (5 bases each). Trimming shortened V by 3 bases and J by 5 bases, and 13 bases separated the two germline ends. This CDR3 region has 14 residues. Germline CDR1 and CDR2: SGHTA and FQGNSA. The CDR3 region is CASSLRGFLETQYF. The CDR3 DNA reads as TGTGCCAGCAGCTTGAGGGGCTTCCTGGAGACCCAGTACTTC.

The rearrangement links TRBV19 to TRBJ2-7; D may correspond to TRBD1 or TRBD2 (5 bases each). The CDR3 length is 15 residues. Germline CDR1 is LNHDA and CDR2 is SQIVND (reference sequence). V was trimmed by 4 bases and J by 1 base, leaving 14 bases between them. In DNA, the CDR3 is TGTGCCAGTAGTACCCGGGACGGCCCTTCCTACGAGCAGTACTTC. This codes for CASSTRDGPSYEQYF.

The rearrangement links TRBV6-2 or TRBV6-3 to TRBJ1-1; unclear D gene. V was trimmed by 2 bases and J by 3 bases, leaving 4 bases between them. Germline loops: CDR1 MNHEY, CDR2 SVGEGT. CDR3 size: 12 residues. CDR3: CASSYRDTEAFF. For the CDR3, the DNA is TGTGCCAGCAGTTACAGGGACACTGAAGCTTTCTTT.